This T cell receptor beta chain comes out of a study of T cell responses to AZD1222 COVID-19 vaccine. The sample holds one count of this clone. Its cognate antigen is unknown. Whole-study results and caveats: Spike-spanning, vaccine-associated CD4 TCRs were dominant at 160-218 and 743-854. The study reported that nearly half of spike-specific TCRs target unmutated variant regions. Donors were largely white British and mainly female; clonal diversity was possibly underestimated.

In germline, CDR1 is MNHEY, CDR2 SMNVEV (reference sequence). The CDR3 contains 15 residues. Deletions cut 0 bases from V and 2 bases from J, with 11 bases between. TCRdb keeps only in-frame clones here, not all; method: immunoSEQ multiplex PCR. The data contain roughly 120,000 clones, 80% to 90% of them seen just once; the ten biggest clones take up roughly 1.6%. The specimen comprised peripheral blood, sampled on day 0 of AZD1222 vaccination. This TCR was sampled from an adult in good health. The chain carries TRBV27 and TRBJ2-7; possible D gene TRBD1, 6 bases. CDR3 in amino acids: CASSLSTGFTYEQYF. CDR3 nucleotides: TGTGCCAGCAGTTTATCGACAGGATTTACCTACGAGCAGTACTTC.